This T cell receptor (beta chain) comes out of a study of CD8 T cells in Susac syndrome. With random hexamers, reverse transcription was performed on about 0.5 to 1 ug of RNA. MiXCR, applied by TCRdb to the immunoSEQ multiplex PCR reads, yields one record per CDR3 protein. The table records some 300,000 distinct CDR3 sequences, 80% to 90% of them present only once. The CDR3 runs to 14 residues. The V and J ends lost 0 bases and 5 bases respectively, with 8 bases between them. CDR1 is SNHLY, CDR2 FYNNEI, per germline. Stable or active relapsing-remitting multiple sclerosis, untreated and meeting revised McDonald criteria, defined the controls. CD8+ and CD4+ T cells were negatively isolated; TEMRA cells were FACS-enriched.

The clonotype was recovered from a human donor with multiple sclerosis. The rearrangement links TRBV2 to TRBJ2-1; D is uncertain. Sequences were obtained from CD8+ T cells from PBMCs. The CDR3 bases are TGTGCCAGCAGTGAAGCTTCGGCAGACAATGAGCAGTTCTTC. It specifies CASSEASADNEQFF.